This record covers a single T cell receptor beta chain. Its antigen is undetermined. These data are taken from a study of human thymus T cells. General study points: Gene usage (both V and J) appeared biased in thymic and blood repertoires. There were highly overlapping thymic repertoires among unrelated individuals, as related research reported.

Trimming shortened V by 4 bases and J by 3 bases, and 14 bases separated the two germline ends. The CDR3 extends over 14 amino acids. In germline, CDR1 is SGDLS, CDR2 YYNGEE. Profiled with immunoSEQ multiplex PCR; TCRdb holds only in-frame clones, not every one. The sample comprises around 120,000 clones, about 95% of which are singletons, and more than 0.02% rests with the top ten. Thymic samples were excised during corrective heart operations. Infants, healthy and Finnish, who were having corrective surgery for congenital heart defects served as donors. Source material: thymus tissue. This receptor was identified in a boy less than two years old with a congenital heart defect but otherwise immunologically healthy. The gene calls are TRBV9 and TRBJ2-7; D is unclear. CDR3 DNA sequence: TGTGCCAGCAGCCCCCCCCACAACCACTACGAGCAGTACTTC. Its protein is CASSPPHNHYEQYF.